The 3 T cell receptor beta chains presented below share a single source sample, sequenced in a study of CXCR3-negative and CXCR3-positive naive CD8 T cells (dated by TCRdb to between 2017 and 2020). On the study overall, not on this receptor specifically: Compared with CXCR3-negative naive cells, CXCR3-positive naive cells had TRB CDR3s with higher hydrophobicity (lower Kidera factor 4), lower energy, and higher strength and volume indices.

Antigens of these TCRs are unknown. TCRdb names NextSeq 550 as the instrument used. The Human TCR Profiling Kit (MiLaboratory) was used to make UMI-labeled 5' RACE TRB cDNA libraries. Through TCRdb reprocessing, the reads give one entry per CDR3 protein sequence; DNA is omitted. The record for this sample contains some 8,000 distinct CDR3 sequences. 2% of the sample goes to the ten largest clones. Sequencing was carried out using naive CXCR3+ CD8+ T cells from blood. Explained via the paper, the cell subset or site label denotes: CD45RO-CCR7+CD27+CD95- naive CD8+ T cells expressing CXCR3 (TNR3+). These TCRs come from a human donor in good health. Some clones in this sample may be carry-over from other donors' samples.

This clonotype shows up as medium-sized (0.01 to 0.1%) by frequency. CDR3 loop: CSVEVQYNEQFF. This chain uses TRBV29-1 with TRBJ2-1. Germline V gene data show CDR1 as SQVTM and CDR2 as ANQGSEA. The length of the CDR3 is 12 residues.

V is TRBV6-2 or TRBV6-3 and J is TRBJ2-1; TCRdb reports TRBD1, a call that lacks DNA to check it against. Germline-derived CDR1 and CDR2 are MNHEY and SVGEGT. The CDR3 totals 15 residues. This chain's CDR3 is CASSYRQGPPSEQFF.

The CDR3 reads CASSEGTGLTYEQYF. The chain has TRBV14 and TRBJ2-7; the TCRdb call, TRBD1, lacks DNA for checking. The length of the CDR3 is 15 residues. Per the germline V gene, CDR1 is SGHDN and CDR2 is FVKESK.